The 3 T cell receptor beta chains below come from one sample, sequenced in a study of early T cells in non-severe SARS-CoV-2 infection. Via MiXCR, TCRdb re-called the 5' RACE reads, giving one row per CDR3 protein. The data show roughly 16,000 distinct CDR3 sequences, under 7% seen once. Material: whole blood, obtained at baseline. The receptor source for this set is an adult who was a healthcare worker with PCR-confirmed SARS-CoV-2 infection or an uninfected control (not recorded which).

CDR3 in DNA: TGTGCCAGCAAGGCGACCGGGGGCAATCAGCCCCAGCATTTT. It is translated as CASKATGGNQPQHF. This chain uses TRBV27 with TRBJ1-5; no firm D call. CDR1 and CDR2 (germline): MNHEY, SMNVEV (reference sequence). The CDR3 has 14 amino acids. V gave up 7 bases and J gave up 2 bases, with 12 bases separating them.

This clonotype was detected ten times or more. The gene calls are TRBV7-2 and TRBJ2-5; 9 nucleotides align to TRBD2. Germline-derived CDR1 and CDR2 are SGHTA and FQGNSA. The CDR3 is 14 amino acids. V shed 7 bases, J shed 4 bases, and the junction held 7 bases outside the gene matches. CDR3 bases: TGTGCCAGCACTGGGCTAGCGGGATCAGAGACCCAGTACTTC. Translated: CASTGLAGSETQYF.

This clonotype was detected ten times or more. The chain is built from TRBV5-1 and TRBJ2-3; 7 positions match TRBD1. The ends lost 2 bases at V and 4 bases at J; junction bases unmatched: 7. The CDR3 runs to 15 residues. Germline assignment: CDR1 SGHRS and CDR2 YFSETQ. The CDR3 here is CASSFGRGIADTQYF. CDR3 nucleotide sequence: TGCGCCAGCAGCTTTGGCAGGGGGATAGCAGATACGCAGTATTTT.